The rows below give T cell receptor beta chains drawn from one sample of a study of shared clonotypes between healthy human individuals. Assay used: immunoSEQ multiplex PCR; TCRdb lists only in-frame clones, some missing. The sample holds more than 2 million clones, about 95% seen once. Sequenced sample: naive CD8+ T cells sorted from blood. The receptors here all came from a man between 18 and 29 years old in good health. CDR3s include the opening cysteine and the closing phenylalanine or tryptophan. The D gene is left open where the match is weak. Size values are once, few and many counts, or a class for expanded clones, and some rows have none.

j_call v_call d_call clone_size cdr3_aa cdr3_nt
TRBJ2-3 TRBV7-7 . . CASSLGPVAGGVDTQYF TGTGCTAGCAGCTTGGGGCCGGTTGCTGGGGGAGTGGATACGCAGTATTTT
TRBJ1-1 TRBV4-3 . . CASSQDRGTTEAFF TGCGCCAGCAGCCAAGATCGTGGGACCACTGAAGCTTTCTTT
TRBJ1-1 TRBV6-1 TRBD1 once CASSPGTAFTEAFF TGTGCCAGCAGTCCCGGGACAGCTTTCACTGAAGCTTTCTTT
TRBJ2-3 TRBV7-9 . . CASSYLEGPRTDTQYF TGTGCCAGCAGCTACCTGGAGGGGCCCCGCACAGATACGCAGTATTTT
TRBJ2-3 TRBV7-9 . . CASGKGWDTQYF TGTGCCAGCGGGAAGGGTTGGGATACGCAGTATTTT
TRBJ2-4 TRBV4-3 . . CASSQDERTGAENIQYF TGCGCCAGCAGCCAAGATGAAAGGACCGGGGCGGAAAACATTCAGTACTTC
TRBJ1-6 TRBV28 . few CASSFGSGSYNSPLHF .
TRBJ2-7 TRBV4-1 TRBD2 few CASSPLGGYEQYF TGCGCCAGCAGCCCCCTCGGGGGGTACGAGCAGTACTTC
TRBJ1-2 TRBV5-6 . once CASSLRAQGLEGYTF TGTGCCAGCAGCTTGAGAGCCCAGGGGCTGGAGGGCTACACCTTC
TRBJ1-1 TRBV19 . . CASSIQGTGTEAFF TGTGCCAGTAGTATACAGGGTACGGGCACTGAAGCTTTCTTT
TRBJ2-1 TRBV5-6 . . CASSSIGGETYNEQFF TGTGCCAGCAGTTCAATCGGGGGTGAAACCTACAATGAGCAGTTCTTC
TRBJ1-3 TRBV2 . . CASIPTGGGISGNTIYF TGTGCCAGCATACCGACCGGAGGGGGGATCTCTGGAAACACCATATATTTT
TRBJ1-4 TRBV9 TRBD1 . CASSVSGGGGEKLFF TGTGCCAGCAGCGTATCAGGGGGCGGCGGCGAAAAACTGTTTTTT
TRBJ1-2 TRBV27 TRBD1 . CASSLQGGYGYTF TGTGCCAGCAGTTTACAGGGGGGCTATGGCTACACCTTC
TRBJ1-1 TRBV4-1 . . CASSPDLRSMNTEAFF TGCGCCAGCAGCCCTGACCTCAGATCGATGAACACTGAAGCTTTCTTT
TRBJ2-7 TRBV5-1 TRBD1 . CASSLGQGAYGYEQYF TGCGCCAGCAGCTTGGGACAGGGGGCATATGGCTACGAGCAGTACTTC
TRBJ2-7 TRBV7-6 . . CASSLIKGSEQYF TGTGCCAGCAGCTTAATAAAGGGGTCCGAGCAGTACTTC
TRBJ2-3 TRBV5-1 . . CASSFTRSPDTQYF TGCGCCAGCAGCTTCACTCGTAGCCCAGATACGCAGTATTTT
TRBJ1-5 TRBV19 . . CASSIAEGNQPQHF TGTGCCAGTAGTATAGCTGAGGGGAATCAGCCCCAGCATTTT
TRBJ2-1 TRBV18 . few CASSPPAYEQFF TGTGCCAGCTCACCACCCGCATATGAGCAGTTCTTC
TRBJ1-6 TRBV2 . . CASNNFSSYNSPLHF TGTGCCAGCAACAACTTCAGCTCCTATAATTCACCCCTCCACTTT
TRBJ2-7 TRBV19 . . CASTPRGGPYEQYF TGTGCCAGTACCCCGAGGGGCGGCCCCTACGAGCAGTACTTC
TRBJ1-1 TRBV19 . . CASSRGGVVFTEAFF TGTGCCAGTAGCAGGGGTGGGGTTGTCTTCACTGAAGCTTTCTTT
TRBJ1-6 TRBV6-6 TRBD1 . CASSTGEVTSLHF TGTGCCAGCAGTACAGGGGAGGTCACATCCCTCCACTTT
TRBJ2-1 TRBV6-5 TRBD2 . CASERGGLENEQFF TGTGCCAGCGAGCGGGGGGGCCTCGAGAATGAGCAGTTCTTC
TRBJ2-1 TRBV9 . once CASSPTGSNEQFF TGTGCCAGCAGCCCAACAGGGTCTAATGAGCAGTTCTTC
TRBJ1-3 TRBV6-5 TRBD1 . CASSLSTGVGNTIYF TGTGCCAGCAGTTTGAGTACAGGGGTTGGAAACACCATATATTTT
TRBJ2-7 TRBV4-1 . . CASSHRTGAIYEQYF TGCGCCAGCAGCCACCGAACAGGTGCTATCTACGAGCAGTACTTC
TRBJ2-1 TRBV5-5 . . CASSLGRARASYNEQFF TGTGCCAGCAGCTTAGGGCGGGCCAGGGCCTCCTACAATGAGCAGTTCTTC
TRBJ2-7 TRBV6-5 . . CASSYSIWDEYYEQYF TGTGCCAGCAGTTACTCGATTTGGGACGAATACTACGAGCAGTACTTC
TRBJ2-7 TRBV27 TRBD2 . CASSLGLAGEQYF TGTGCCAGCAGTTTAGGACTAGCCGGTGAGCAGTACTTC
TRBJ2-7 TRBV27 . . CASRDLGGEQYF TGTGCCAGCAGGGACCTTGGGGGAGAGCAGTACTTC
TRBJ1-6 TRBV18 . once CASSPAYAPGQENSPLHF TGTGCCAGCTCACCAGCCTACGCCCCAGGTCAGGAAAATTCACCCCTCCACTTT
TRBJ1-6 TRBV7-2 . . CASSLNSGNSPLHF TGTGCCAGCAGCTTAAATTCGGGGAATTCACCCCTCCACTTT
TRBJ2-7 TRBV27 . . CASRLLRGYPYEQYF TGTGCCAGCAGGCTGTTGAGGGGTTATCCCTACGAGCAGTACTTC
TRBJ1-5 TRBV11-2 . . CASSFGGQPQHF TGTGCCAGCAGCTTTGGAGGTCAGCCCCAGCATTTT
TRBJ2-2 TRBV4-1 . . CASSPPGQNTGELFF TGCGCCAGCAGCCCTCCGGGACAGAACACCGGGGAGCTGTTTTTT
TRBJ2-7 TRBV11-2 . . CASSLDLSGPAVYEQYF TGTGCCAGCAGCTTAGATCTATCCGGGCCGGCGGTCTACGAGCAGTACTTC
TRBJ1-2 TRBV5-4 . . CASSLFGSGGYGYTF .
TRBJ2-7 TRBV19 . . CASSITKGSYEQYF TGTGCCAGTAGTATTACCAAGGGTTCCTACGAGCAGTACTTC
TRBJ2-5 TRBV7-8 . . CASSLRLQETQYF TGTGCCAGCAGCTTGCGCCTCCAAGAGACCCAGTACTTC
TRBJ2-5 TRBV4-3 . . CASSLWGGETQYF TGCGCCAGCAGCCTTTGGGGTGGAGAGACCCAGTACTTC
TRBJ2-2 TRBV10-3 . . CAISGTVVNTGELFF TGTGCCATCAGCGGGACCGTTGTAAACACCGGGGAGCTGTTTTTT
TRBJ1-5 TRBV7-2 . . CASSFDRAQPQHF TGTGCCAGCAGCTTCGATAGGGCGCAGCCCCAGCATTTT
TRBJ2-3 TRBV6-5 . . CASSYSSGEKADTQYF TGTGCCAGCAGTTACTCTTCGGGGGAAAAAGCAGATACGCAGTATTTT
TRBJ2-3 TRBV4-1 . . CASSQEAGSRTDTQYF TGCGCCAGCAGCCAAGAGGCAGGCAGTAGGACAGATACGCAGTATTTT
TRBJ2-1 TRBV5-1 . . CASRWDPTSANEQFF TGCGCCAGCAGATGGGACCCGACATCGGCCAATGAGCAGTTCTTC
TRBJ2-5 TRBV2 TRBD2 . CASRGEAGRETQYF TGTGCCAGCAGGGGAGAAGCGGGAAGAGAGACCCAGTACTTC
TRBJ1-1 TRBV18 . . CASTDSTRNMNTEAFF TGTGCCAGCACCGATTCGACAAGAAACATGAACACTGAAGCTTTCTTT
TRBJ2-4 TRBV7-9 TRBD1 . CASSSSRTGHTLAKNIQYF TGTGCCAGCAGCTCGTCCCGGACAGGGCACACACTAGCCAAAAACATTCAGTACTTC
TRBJ2-1 TRBV9 . . CASSVEDLNEQFF TGTGCCAGCAGCGTAGAGGACCTTAATGAGCAGTTCTTC
TRBJ2-3 TRBV4-1 TRBD1 . CASSPGQGLADTQYF TGCGCCAGCAGCCCCGGACAGGGGTTGGCAGATACGCAGTATTTT
TRBJ1-1 TRBV18 TRBD1 once CASSPTGFNTEAFF TGTGCCAGCTCACCGACAGGGTTTAACACTGAAGCTTTCTTT
TRBJ2-7 TRBV6-5 TRBD2 . CASSYGTSGSYEQYF TGTGCCAGCAGTTACGGGACTAGCGGATCCTACGAGCAGTACTTC
TRBJ1-5 TRBV6-6 . . CASSYEGPYSNQPQHF TGTGCCAGCAGTTACGAGGGGCCCTATAGCAATCAGCCCCAGCATTTT
TRBJ1-4 TRBV6-5 . . CASSYAVGDGEKLFF TGTGCCAGCAGTTATGCGGTAGGGGATGGTGAAAAACTGTTTTTT
TRBJ2-2 TRBV13 TRBD1 . CASSSPFWTGETGELFF TGTGCCAGCAGCTCCCCTTTCTGGACAGGGGAGACCGGGGAGCTGTTTTTT
TRBJ1-2 TRBV9 . . CASSVTTGFGDGYTF TGTGCCAGCAGCGTTACAACAGGGTTCGGCGATGGCTACACCTTC
TRBJ1-2 TRBV14 . . CASSQDNYSPYGYTF TGTGCCAGCAGCCAAGATAATTACAGCCCCTATGGCTACACCTTC
TRBJ2-7 TRBV4-1 . once CASSPWVGFYEQYF TGCGCCAGCAGCCCCTGGGTCGGGTTTTACGAGCAGTACTTC